This TCR beta chain was captured by sequencing in a study of radiotherapy plus CTLA-4 blockade in lung cancer. Background on the study: For 15% to 20% of patients, objective responses occurred, and around 34% had disease control.

Lung cancer patients with chemo-refractory metastatic non-small-cell disease were given focal radiation plus CTLA-4 blockade with ipilimumab. Germline assignment: CDR1 SGHAT and CDR2 FQNNGV. V was pared by 1 base and J by 0 bases, with 19 bases between. This CDR3 has 18 residues. Clones were sequenced by immunoSEQ multiplex PCR, and TCRdb holds only the in-frame ones, with some missing. This table holds 80,000 or so clones, more than 60% found once. Sequences were derived from peripheral blood, sampled from a patient treated with radiotherapy plus ipilimumab. The chain joins TRBV11-2 to TRBJ2-7; a possible D gene is TRBD2 (6 bases). The clonotype was recovered from a human donor with non-small cell lung cancer who had a partial response to radiotherapy plus ipilimumab. Some clones in this sample may be carry-over from other donors' samples. This chain's CDR3 is CASSLGVRRDASSYEQYF. The CDR3 nucleotides read TGTGCCAGCAGCTTAGGGGTCAGGCGGGACGCGAGCTCCTACGAGCAGTACTTC. Looking up the rest from reference TRBV11-2 and TRBJ2-7 gives the full variable domain: EAGVAQSPRYKIIEKRQSVAFWCNPISGHATLYWYQQILGQGPKLLIQFQNNGVVDDSQLPKDRFSAERLKGVDSTLKIQPAKLEDSAVYLCASSLGVRRDASSYEQYFGPGTRLTVT.